This passage covers 14 T cell receptor beta chains from one sample sequenced in a study of CD8 T cells in ankylosing spondylitis. TCRdb fed the 5' RACE reads into MiXCR, producing one record per CDR3 protein. The sample records hundreds of thousands of distinct CDR3 sequences, 20% to 30% being singletons. Sequencing was performed on blood, either unsorted or a sorted T cell fraction (not recorded which). The receptors shown here come from a male donor with ankylosing spondylitis or in good health (not recorded which).

This clonotype was seen a handful of times. The rearrangement joins TRBV29-1 to TRBJ2-3; D might be TRBD2 (5 bases). CDR3 length equals 14 residues. The germline V and J ends were trimmed by 4 bases and 4 bases, with 15 bases remaining between them. CDR1 is SQVTM and CDR2 is ANQGSEA in the germline V gene. The CDR3 sequence is CSVVGGRGADTQYF. The CDR3 coding sequence is TGCAGCGTTGTGGGTGGGAGAGGCGCAGATACGCAGTATTTT.

V usage is TRBV6-1 and J usage is TRBJ1-5; maybe TRBD1 (5 bases). The CDR3 runs to 17 residues. V was trimmed by 0 bases and J by 4 bases, leaving 16 bases between them. Germline-derived CDR1 and CDR2 are MNHNS and SASEGT. The CDR3 here is CASSEARVGAPNQPQHF. In DNA form, the CDR3 reads TGTGCCAGCAGTGAAGCGCGGGTAGGGGCCCCTAATCAGCCCCAGCATTTT.

The chain employs TRBV27 and TRBJ2-3; D might be TRBD1 (6 bases). CDR1 and CDR2 (germline): MNHEY, SMNVEV (reference sequence). Trimming took off 3 bases at V and 0 bases at J, with 16 bases between the two ends. This CDR3 region has 17 residues. The CDR3 coding sequence is TGTGCCAGCAGTTTGGACCGGGACATCCCTAGCACAGATACGCAGTATTTT. Amino acid sequence: CASSLDRDIPSTDTQYF.

This clonotype came up many times. The rearrangement links TRBV4-3 to TRBJ2-5, with D unclear. This CDR3 is 15 amino acids long. V lost 1 base to trimming and J lost 1 base, with 10 bases between them. The germline CDR1 and CDR2 sequences are LGHNA and YSLEER. CDR3 bases: TGCGCCAGCAGCCAAGGACCGAGTCCCCAAGAGACCCAGTACTTC. Its protein is CASSQGPSPQETQYF.

The chain joins TRBV20-1 to TRBJ2-2; 10 nucleotides agree with TRBD2. In germline, CDR1 is DFQATT, CDR2 SNEGSKA (reference sequence). The junction had 10 bases not matched to a gene; V was cut back by 8 bases and J by 4 bases. CDR3 length equals 15 residues. Here the CDR3 DNA reads TGCAGTTCCCGGACTAGCGGTTCTACCACCGGGGAGCTGTTTTTT. It translates to CSSRTSGSTTGELFF.

This clonotype was seen many times. The rearrangement uses TRBV10-3 and TRBJ1-4; D uncertain. The CDR3 extends over 15 amino acids. CDR1 is ENHRY, CDR2 SYGVKD, per germline. Trimming took 0 bases from V and 3 from J, leaving 8 bases between them. The CDR3, as DNA: TGTGCCATCAGTGAGTCGACGGTGGCTAATGAAAAACTGTTTTTT. This gives the protein CAISESTVANEKLFF.

Ten or more counts support this clonotype. The chain employs TRBV20-1 and TRBJ2-7; D may be TRBD2 (6 bases). From germline, CDR1 is DFQATT and CDR2 SNEGSKA (reference sequence). The CDR3 has 11 residues. Trimming took 3 bases from V and 4 from J, leaving 7 bases between them. The CDR3, as DNA: TGCAGTGCTAGGGAGGGGTACGAGCAGTACTTC. Its protein product is CSAREGYEQYF.

This clonotype was counted only a few times. The V gene is TRBV29-1, the J gene TRBJ2-1; D gene unclear. V shed 7 bases and J shed 6 bases, with 13 bases lying between them. CDR1 and CDR2 from the germline V gene are SQVTM and ANQGSEA. CDR3 length equals 12 residues. The CDR3: CSASSGVNEQFF. The CDR3 DNA is TGCAGCGCCTCATCGGGCGTCAATGAGCAGTTCTTC.

This clonotype came up many times. This sequence joins TRBV12-3 or TRBV12-4 and TRBJ1-1; the D is unclear. This CDR3 is 13 amino acids long. Trimming stripped 1 base from V and 8 bases from J, with 11 bases between. CDR3 bases: TGTGCCAGCAGTTTAGGAGGCCGGGGAGAAGCTTTCTTT. Translated, it gives CASSLGGRGEAFF.

The gene calls are TRBV2 and TRBJ1-5; 7 positions agree with TRBD1. The CDR3 totals 15 residues. The V gene end was trimmed by 4 bases and the J gene end by 2 bases; junction bases not matched to a gene: 5. Germline CDR1 and CDR2: SNHLY and FYNNEI. The chain's CDR3 is CASSGRQGRNQPQHF. The DNA for the CDR3 is TGTGCCAGCAGTGGGCGACAGGGCCGCAATCAGCCCCAGCATTTT.

In the case of this clonotype: This may arise from a read error, as a much more abundant clone is one base away. CDR3 amino acids: CASSFVAGVYRETQYF. CDR3 DNA sequence: TGTGCCAGCAGCTTCGTAGCGGGAGTTTACCGAGAGACCCAGTACTTC. This chain uses TRBV7-2 with TRBJ2-5; 9 nucleotides agree with TRBD2. CDR1 and CDR2 from the germline V gene are SGHTA and FQGNSA. The junction had 9 bases not matched to a gene; V was cut back by 3 bases and J by 4 bases. This CDR3 has 16 amino acids.

This sequence joins TRBV29-1 and TRBJ2-2, with D unclear. CDR1 is SQVTM, CDR2 ANQGSEA, per germline. V lost 4 bases and J lost 0, with 15 bases in between. There are 16 residues in the CDR3. CDR3 in amino acids: CSVAYSVFANTGELFF. The CDR3 coding sequence is TGCAGCGTTGCGTACAGTGTTTTCGCGAACACCGGGGAGCTGTTTTTT.

This clonotype was seen a handful of times. The chain couples TRBV25-1 to TRBJ2-1, with D perhaps TRBD2 (5 bases). This CDR3 has 12 amino acids. Germline assignment: CDR1 MGHDK and CDR2 SYGVNS. V gave up 5 bases and J gave up 6 bases, with 8 bases separating them. Here the CDR3 reads CASSFAGNEQFF. The CDR3 DNA reads TGTGCCAGCAGTTTTGCGGGCAATGAGCAGTTCTTC.

The chain employs TRBV2 and TRBJ2-7; D not resolved. Germline values: CDR1 SNHLY, CDR2 FYNNEI. With 4 bases removed from V and 2 bases from J, the gap between germline ends came to 6 bases. This CDR3 has 12 amino acids. The CDR3 loop is CASSVDPYEQYF. In DNA, the CDR3 is TGTGCCAGCAGTGTAGATCCCTACGAGCAGTACTTC. The variable domain in full, completed from reference TRBV2 and TRBJ2-7, reads EPEVTQTPSHQVTQMGQEVILRCVPISNHLYFYWYRQILGQKVEFLVSFYNNEISEKSEIFDDQFSVERPDGSNFTLKIRSTKLEDSAMYFCASSVDPYEQYFGPGTRLTVT.